The next 23 T cell receptor beta chains were all read from a single sample in a study of blood T cells in healthy people across ages. A second PCR of 7 to 11 cycles used a sample-barcoded 5' primer and a J-beta primer mix. Via MiXCR, TCRdb re-called the 5' RACE reads, giving one row per CDR3 protein. The data hold 500,000 to 700,000 distinct CDR3 sequences, with about 30% observed a single time. Sequencing was performed on blood. Source of these receptors: an elderly woman in good health.

This clonotype appeared many times. The V gene is TRBV29-1, the J gene TRBJ2-7, with 11 bases that match TRBD1. CDR3 length equals 12 residues. The germline CDR1 and CDR2 sequences are SQVTM and ANQGSEA. After removal of 7 bases from V and 4 bases from J, the junction contained 3 bases not matched to a gene. In DNA form, the CDR3 reads TGCAGCGCCGGACAGGGGGCTTACGAGCAGTACTTC. This codes for CSAGQGAYEQYF.

This clonotype has a count of ten or more. The CDR3 reads CASSESGTSGNEQFF. The CDR3 region has the DNA TGTGCCAGCAGTGAATCGGGGACTAGCGGTAATGAGCAGTTCTTC. The rearrangement joins TRBV6-1 to TRBJ2-1; 11 nucleotides line up with TRBD2. The CDR3 has 15 residues. Germline values: CDR1 MNHNS, CDR2 SASEGT. The V gene end was trimmed by 2 bases and the J gene end by 7 bases; junction bases not matched to a gene: 4.

This clonotype was seen more than once but under ten times. This sequence joins TRBV20-1 and TRBJ1-6; D call uncertain. This CDR3 has 17 amino acids. V was clipped by 2 bases and J by 0 bases, with 14 bases between them. From germline, CDR1 is DFQATT and CDR2 SNEGSKA (reference sequence). The DNA of the CDR3 is TGCAGTGCTAGACCACTCCCGGCGAGCTCCTATAATTCACCCCTCCACTTT. Protein product: CSARPLPASSYNSPLHF.

The chain joins TRBV2 to TRBJ2-2, with 7 bases that match TRBD1. This CDR3 is built from 14 residues. Losses at the gene ends were 5 bases for V and 3 bases for J; bases not matched to a gene: 3. Germline V gene lookup returns CDR1 SNHLY and CDR2 FYNNEI. The CDR3 region has the DNA TGTGCCAGCAGTCTACAGGGGTACACCGGGGAGCTGTTTTTT. Translating gives CASSLQGYTGELFF. The whole variable domain, filled in from reference TRBV2 and TRBJ2-2, reads EPEVTQTPSHQVTQMGQEVILRCVPISNHLYFYWYRQILGQKVEFLVSFYNNEISEKSEIFDDQFSVERPDGSNFTLKIRSTKLEDSAMYFCASSLQGYTGELFFGEGSRLTVL.

In regard to this clonotype: Being one base from a much bigger clone, this may be a read error. This sequence joins TRBV2 and TRBJ2-1, with 11 positions matching TRBD1. The CDR3 is made up of 14 amino acids. Germline V gene data show CDR1 as SNHLY and CDR2 as FYNNEI. In DNA, the CDR3 is TGTGCCAGCACCGGGACAGGGGGATTGAATGAGCAGTTATTC. Protein product: CASTGTGGLNEQLF.

V and J are TRBV27 and TRBJ1-1, with D tentatively TRBD1 (6 bases). This CDR3 has 15 amino acids. The germline gives CDR1 MNHEY, CDR2 SMNVEV (reference sequence). The V end lost 8 bases, the J end lost 1 base, and 17 bases lay between the germline ends. The CDR3 here is CASLSMGASNTEAFF. The CDR3, as DNA: TGTGCCAGCCTATCGATGGGGGCTTCGAACACTGAAGCTTTCTTT.

The chain has TRBV19 and TRBJ1-4; D not certain. V lost 3 bases to trimming and J lost 5 bases, with 16 bases between them. Germline-derived CDR1 and CDR2 are LNHDA and SQIVND (reference sequence). This CDR3 has 16 residues. The CDR3 protein is CASSMASGKKNEKLFF. The CDR3 bases are TGTGCCAGTAGTATGGCTTCGGGAAAAAAGAATGAAAAACTGTTTTTT.

This chain joins TRBV11-1 and TRBJ2-2; D is unresolved. V gave up 3 bases and J gave up 3 bases, with 11 bases separating them. CDR3 length equals 15 residues. Germline loops: CDR1 SGHAT, CDR2 FQDESV (reference sequence). The CDR3 loop is CASSLLGFDTGELFF. The CDR3 DNA follows: TGTGCCAGCAGCTTGTTGGGGTTTGACACCGGGGAGCTGTTTTTT.

The rearrangement uses TRBV28 and TRBJ2-2; D may be TRBD1 (5 bases). The CDR3 has 15 residues. V gave up 1 base and J gave up 6 bases, with 12 bases separating them. Per germline, CDR1 MDHEN and CDR2 SYDVKM. The CDR3 region has the DNA TGTGCCAGCAGTTTATCTGGCAGGGAAGCCGGGGAGCTGTTTTTT. Amino acid sequence: CASSLSGREAGELFF.

As regards this clonotype: A much larger clonotype is one base distant, so this may be a read error. The V call is TRBV6-2 or TRBV6-3, the J call TRBJ1-2; 9 bases are shared with TRBD1. This CDR3 is 14 amino acids long. In germline, CDR1 is MNHEY, CDR2 SVGEGT. Germline trimming cut 10 bases from V and 4 bases from J; bases unmatched to any gene: 10. This CDR3 is CANRQGDGGYGYTF. Here the CDR3 DNA reads TGTGCCAACAGACAGGGGGACGGAGGCTATGGCTACACCTTC.

The rearrangement uses TRBV3-1 and TRBJ2-7; TRBD2 matches at 9 bases. The V gene's germline CDR1 is LGHDT and CDR2 YNNKEL (reference sequence). The CDR3 covers 14 residues. J lost 4 bases, V lost 1 base, and 2 bases had no gene match. CDR3 bases: TGTGCCAGCAGCCAAGGACTAGCGGCTTACGAGCAGTACTTC. It yields the protein CASSQGLAAYEQYF.

This clonotype was detected ten times or more. The chain joins TRBV5-1 to TRBJ1-6; 9 positions agree with TRBD1. Germline trimming cut 4 bases from V and 14 bases from J; bases unmatched to any gene: 13. Per germline, CDR1 SGHRS and CDR2 YFSETQ. This CDR3 spans 15 amino acids. The CDR3 coding sequence is TGCGCCAGCAGCCCGGGGACAGGGAAAAGTTCGGCCCTCCACTTT. It encodes CASSPGTGKSSALHF. Drawing the rest from reference TRBV5-1 and TRBJ1-6, the complete variable domain is KAGVTQTPRYLIKTRGQQVTLSCSPISGHRSVSWYQQTPGQGLQFLFEYFSETQRNKGNFPGRFSGRQFSNSRSEMNVSTLELGDSALYLCASSPGTGKSSALHFGNGTRLTVT.

Concerning this clonotype: A much larger clone differs from this one at a single base, so this may be a read error. The V gene is TRBV29-1, the J gene TRBJ2-5; D is uncertain. This CDR3 has 10 amino acids. The V gene's germline CDR1 is SQVTM and CDR2 ANQGSEA. The CDR3 sequence: CNALQETQYF. CDR3 nucleotide sequence: TGCAACGCTCTCCAAGAGACCCAGTACTTC.

This clonotype was counted at least ten times. The chain recombines TRBV24-1 with TRBJ2-1; D gene ambiguous. Germline CDR1 reads KGHDR; CDR2 reads SFDVKD. The CDR3 extends over 18 amino acids. V lost 4 bases to trimming and J lost 0 bases, with 18 bases between them. The CDR3 reads CATSDPSVDTYSYNEQFF. In nucleotides, the CDR3 is TGTGCCACCAGTGACCCCTCCGTCGACACCTACTCCTACAATGAGCAGTTCTTC.

The rearrangement uses TRBV5-1 and TRBJ2-7, with 8 positions matching TRBD2. CDR1 is SGHRS, CDR2 YFSETQ, per germline. The CDR3 consists of 13 residues. V trimming: 4 bases; J trimming: 3 bases; junction bases outside the gene matches: 3. The CDR3 DNA reads TGCGCCAGCAGCCGGGGGGGCTACTACGAGCAGTACTTC. Translating gives CASSRGGYYEQYF.

This clonotype was recorded many times. The chain couples TRBV25-1 to TRBJ2-5; the D gene could be TRBD1 or TRBD2 (5 bases each). CDR1 MGHDK and CDR2 SYGVNS come from the germline V gene. V lost 3 bases and J 3 bases, leaving 11 bases between the germline ends. This CDR3 contains 14 residues. The CDR3 nucleotides read TGTGCCAGCAGTGATTGGCAGGGAGAAGAGACCCAGTACTTC. Translation gives CASSDWQGEETQYF.

This clonotype was detected only a few times. The rearrangement links TRBV18 to TRBJ1-1; D is possibly TRBD1 (5 bases). Germline loops: CDR1 KGHSH, CDR2 LQKENI. Trimming took off 2 bases at V and 5 bases at J, with 15 bases between the two ends. The CDR3 covers 15 residues. CDR3 residues: CASSPLGGAETEAFF. In nucleotides, the CDR3 is TGTGCCAGCTCACCATTAGGAGGGGCAGAGACTGAAGCTTTCTTT.

This clonotype was recorded many times. The chain joins TRBV20-1 to TRBJ1-2, with 9 bases fitting TRBD1. With V trimmed by 3 bases and J by 5 bases, 4 bases remained unmatched. This CDR3 is built from 13 residues. From germline, CDR1 is DFQATT and CDR2 SNEGSKA (reference sequence). DNA for the CDR3: TGCAGTGCTAGGACCGGGACAGGGTATGGCTACACCTTC. Its translation is CSARTGTGYGYTF.

The rearrangement uses TRBV24-1 and TRBJ2-4, with 10 bases fitting TRBD1. The end of the DNA fits TRBJ2-5 better, so the J call may be wrong. CDR3 length: 16 residues. The germline CDR1 and CDR2 sequences are KGHDR and SFDVKD. The CDR3 DNA reads as TGTGCCACCAGTGACCCGGGGACAGGGGTATCGGAGACCCAGTACTTC. It codes for CATSDPGTGVSETQYF.

This clonotype was observed many times. The chain couples TRBV7-3 to TRBJ2-3, with 10 bases that match TRBD2. The germline V gene has CDR1 SGHTA and CDR2 FQGTGA. V lost 2 bases, J lost 2 bases, and 7 bases stayed unmatched. The CDR3 contains 17 residues. The CDR3 DNA follows: TGTGCCAGCAGCTTAGGAGCGGGGGGGCCTAACACAGATACGCAGTATTTT. It yields the protein CASSLGAGGPNTDTQYF.

On this clonotype: This may be a read error, as it is one base from a much larger clone. The chain employs TRBV7-2 and TRBJ1-2, with 9 bases lining up with TRBD1. This CDR3 has 14 amino acids. Germline CDR1 is SGHTA and CDR2 is FQGNSA. V dropped 6 bases and J dropped 5; count of bases not matched to a gene: 7. In nucleotides, the CDR3 is TGTGCCAGCAGTACAGGGGGCGTTAGTTATGGCTACACCTTC. Its protein product is CASSTGGVSYGYTF.

The gene calls are TRBV9 and TRBJ2-1, with TRBD2 matching 10 bases. With 4 bases clipped from V and 1 base from J, the junction kept 8 bases outside the gene matches. This CDR3 region has 17 residues. CDR1 and CDR2 (germline): SGDLS, YYNGEE. The CDR3 here is CASSRSGGARSYNEQFF. CDR3 sequence (DNA): TGTGCCAGCAGCCGGAGCGGGGGGGCCAGATCCTACAATGAGCAGTTCTTC.

This clonotype showed up many times. The chain has TRBV12-3 or TRBV12-4 and TRBJ2-5; maybe TRBD1 (6 bases). Trimming shortened V by 6 bases and J by 4 bases, and 12 bases separated the two germline ends. This CDR3 is 13 amino acids long. CDR3 sequence (DNA): TGTGCCAGCAGCACTGTACAGGGAGAGACCCAGTACTTC. The encoded protein is CASSTVQGETQYF.